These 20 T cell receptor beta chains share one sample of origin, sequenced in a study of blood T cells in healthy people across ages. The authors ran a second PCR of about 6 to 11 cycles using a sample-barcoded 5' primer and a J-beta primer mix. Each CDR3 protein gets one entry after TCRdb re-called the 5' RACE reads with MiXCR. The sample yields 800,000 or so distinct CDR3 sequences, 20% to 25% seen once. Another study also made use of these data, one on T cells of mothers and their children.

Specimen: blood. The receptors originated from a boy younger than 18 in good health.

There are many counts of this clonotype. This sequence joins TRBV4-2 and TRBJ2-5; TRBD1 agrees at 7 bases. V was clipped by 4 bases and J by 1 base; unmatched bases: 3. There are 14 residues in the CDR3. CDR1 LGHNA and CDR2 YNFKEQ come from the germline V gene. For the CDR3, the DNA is TGTGCCAGCAGCCTAGGGGACAGCCAAGAGACCCAGTACTTC. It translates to CASSLGDSQETQYF.

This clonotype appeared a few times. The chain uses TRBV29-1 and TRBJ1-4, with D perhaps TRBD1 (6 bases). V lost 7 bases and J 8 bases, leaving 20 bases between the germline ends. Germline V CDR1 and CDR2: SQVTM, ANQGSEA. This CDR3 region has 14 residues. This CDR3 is CSATPAGAGEKLFF. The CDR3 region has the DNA TGCAGCGCTACCCCCGCAGGGGCTGGGGAAAAACTGTTTTTT.

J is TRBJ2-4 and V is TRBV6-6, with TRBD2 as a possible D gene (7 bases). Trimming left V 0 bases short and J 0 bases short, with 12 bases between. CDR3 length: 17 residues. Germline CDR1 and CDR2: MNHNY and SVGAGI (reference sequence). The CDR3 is CASSYSAGEGAKNIQYF. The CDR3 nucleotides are TGTGCCAGCAGTTACTCCGCAGGGGAGGGAGCCAAAAACATTCAGTACTTC.

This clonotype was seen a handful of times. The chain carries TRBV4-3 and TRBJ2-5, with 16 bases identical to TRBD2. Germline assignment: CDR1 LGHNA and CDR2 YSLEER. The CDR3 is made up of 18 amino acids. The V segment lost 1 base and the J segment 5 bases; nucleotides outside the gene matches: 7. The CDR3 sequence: CASSQALPGLAGGETQYF. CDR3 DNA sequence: TGCGCCAGCAGCCAAGCCCTCCCGGGACTAGCGGGAGGGGAGACCCAGTACTTC.

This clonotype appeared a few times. This CDR3 reads CASSRGPSSYNSPLHF. The CDR3 DNA reads as TGTGCCAGCAGCAGGGGGCCGAGCTCCTATAATTCACCCCTCCACTTT. The chain recombines TRBV6-1 with TRBJ1-6, with 8 bases aligning to TRBD1. The V gene's germline CDR1 is MNHNS and CDR2 SASEGT. V shed 6 bases and J 0 bases; nucleotides not matched to a gene: 4. The CDR3 runs 16 residues.

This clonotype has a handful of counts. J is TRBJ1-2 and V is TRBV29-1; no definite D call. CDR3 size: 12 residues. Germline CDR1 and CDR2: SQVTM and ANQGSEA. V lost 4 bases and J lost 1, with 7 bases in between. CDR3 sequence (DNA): TGCAGCGTTGTGTGGAGTAACTATGGCTACACCTTC. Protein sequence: CSVVWSNYGYTF.

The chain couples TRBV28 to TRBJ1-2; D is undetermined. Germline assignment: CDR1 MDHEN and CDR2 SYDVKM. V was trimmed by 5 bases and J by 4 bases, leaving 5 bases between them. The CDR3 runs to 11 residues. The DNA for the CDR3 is TGTGCCAGCAGTGAGACCTATGGCTACACCTTC. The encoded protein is CASSETYGYTF.

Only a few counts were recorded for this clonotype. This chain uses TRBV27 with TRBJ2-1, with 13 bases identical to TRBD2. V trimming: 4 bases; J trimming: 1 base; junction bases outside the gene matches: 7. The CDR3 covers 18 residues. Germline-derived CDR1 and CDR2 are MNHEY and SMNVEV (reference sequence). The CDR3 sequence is CASSSELAGGLSYNEQFF. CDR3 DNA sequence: TGTGCCAGCAGTTCCGAACTAGCGGGGGGGCTTTCCTACAATGAGCAGTTCTTC.

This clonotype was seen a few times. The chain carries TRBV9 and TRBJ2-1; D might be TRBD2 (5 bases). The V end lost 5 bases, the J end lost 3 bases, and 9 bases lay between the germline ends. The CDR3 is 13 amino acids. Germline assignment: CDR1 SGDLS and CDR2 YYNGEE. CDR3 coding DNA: TGTGCCAGCAGTCGGCGGGTCTACAATGAGCAGTTCTTC. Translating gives CASSRRVYNEQFF.

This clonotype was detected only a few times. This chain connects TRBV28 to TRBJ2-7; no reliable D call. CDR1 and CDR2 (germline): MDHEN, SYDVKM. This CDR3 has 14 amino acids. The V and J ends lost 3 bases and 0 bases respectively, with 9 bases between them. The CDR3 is CASSFFPASYEQYF. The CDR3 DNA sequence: TGTGCCAGCAGTTTCTTTCCGGCCTCCTACGAGCAGTACTTC.

This CDR3 reads CASSGSLNTEAFF. The CDR3 coding sequence is TGTGCCAGCAGCGGTTCACTTAACACTGAAGCTTTCTTT. The chain joins TRBV7-9 to TRBJ1-1; D not resolved. The CDR3 consists of 13 residues. V gave up 5 bases and J gave up 2 bases, with 9 bases separating them. CDR1 SEHNR and CDR2 FQNEAQ come from the germline V gene (reference sequence).

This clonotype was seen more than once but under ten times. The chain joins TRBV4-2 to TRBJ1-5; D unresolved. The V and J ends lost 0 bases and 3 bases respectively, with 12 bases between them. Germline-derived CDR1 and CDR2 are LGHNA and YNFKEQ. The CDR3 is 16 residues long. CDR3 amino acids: CASSQEDWGSNQPQHF. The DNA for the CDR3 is TGTGCCAGCAGCCAAGAAGATTGGGGTTCCAATCAGCCCCAGCATTTT.

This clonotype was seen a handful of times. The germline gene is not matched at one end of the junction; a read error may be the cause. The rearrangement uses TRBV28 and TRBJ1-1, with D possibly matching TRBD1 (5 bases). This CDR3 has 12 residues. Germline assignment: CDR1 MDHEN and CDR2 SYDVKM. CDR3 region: CASSLGGVEASF. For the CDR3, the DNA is TGTGCCAGCAGTTTAGGGGGAGTGGAAGCTTCCTTT.

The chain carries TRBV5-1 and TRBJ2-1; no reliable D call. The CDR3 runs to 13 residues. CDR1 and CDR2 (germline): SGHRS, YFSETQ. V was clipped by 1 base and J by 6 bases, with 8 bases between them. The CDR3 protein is CASSLLTPNEQFF. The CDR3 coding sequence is TGCGCCAGCAGCTTGCTAACTCCCAATGAGCAGTTCTTC. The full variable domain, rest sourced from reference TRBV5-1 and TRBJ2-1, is KAGVTQTPRYLIKTRGQQVTLSCSPISGHRSVSWYQQTPGQGLQFLFEYFSETQRNKGNFPGRFSGRQFSNSRSEMNVSTLELGDSALYLCASSLLTPNEQFFGPGTRLTVL.

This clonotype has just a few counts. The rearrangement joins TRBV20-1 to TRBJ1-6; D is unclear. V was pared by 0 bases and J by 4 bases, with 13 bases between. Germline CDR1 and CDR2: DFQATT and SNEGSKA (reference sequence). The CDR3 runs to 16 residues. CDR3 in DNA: TGCAGTGCTAGAGATCTCCTATCGGGTTATAATTCACCCCTCCACTTT. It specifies CSARDLLSGYNSPLHF.

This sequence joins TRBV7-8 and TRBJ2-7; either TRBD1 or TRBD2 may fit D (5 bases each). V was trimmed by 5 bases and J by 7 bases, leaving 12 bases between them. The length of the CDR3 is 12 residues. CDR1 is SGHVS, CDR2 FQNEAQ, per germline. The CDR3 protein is CASSKPGPEQYF. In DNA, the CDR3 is TGTGCCAGCAGCAAGCCGGGACCTGAGCAGTACTTC.

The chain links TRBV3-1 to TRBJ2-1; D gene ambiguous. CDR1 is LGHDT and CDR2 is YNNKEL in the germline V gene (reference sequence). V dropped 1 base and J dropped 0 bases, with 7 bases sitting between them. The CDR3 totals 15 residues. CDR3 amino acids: CASSQGDFSYNEQFF. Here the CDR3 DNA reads TGTGCCAGCAGCCAAGGCGACTTCTCCTACAATGAGCAGTTCTTC.

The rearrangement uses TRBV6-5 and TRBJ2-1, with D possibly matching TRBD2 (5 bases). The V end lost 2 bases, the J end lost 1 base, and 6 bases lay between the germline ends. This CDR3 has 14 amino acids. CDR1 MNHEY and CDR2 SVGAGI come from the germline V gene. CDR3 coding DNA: TGTGCCAGCAGTTACCGGACTTCCTACAATGAGCAGTTCTTC. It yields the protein CASSYRTSYNEQFF.

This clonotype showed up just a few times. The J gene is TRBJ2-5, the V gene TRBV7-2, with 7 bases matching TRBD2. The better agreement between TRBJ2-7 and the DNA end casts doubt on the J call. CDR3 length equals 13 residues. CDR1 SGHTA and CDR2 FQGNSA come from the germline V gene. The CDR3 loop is CASSRAGTYEQYF. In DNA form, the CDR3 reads TGTGCCAGCAGCCGAGCGGGAACTTACGAGCAGTACTTC.

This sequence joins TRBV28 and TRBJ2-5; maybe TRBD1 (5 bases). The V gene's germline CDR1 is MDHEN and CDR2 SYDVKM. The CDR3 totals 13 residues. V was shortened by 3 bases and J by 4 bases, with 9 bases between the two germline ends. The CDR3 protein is CASSFPGLETQYF. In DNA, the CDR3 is TGTGCCAGCAGTTTTCCAGGGCTAGAGACCCAGTACTTC.